This T cell receptor beta chain derives from a study of T cells in Graves' hyperthyroidism and ophthalmopathy. The junction had 4 bases not matched to a gene; V was cut back by 1 base and J by 5 bases. CDR1 SGHVS and CDR2 FQNEAQ come from the germline V gene. The CDR3 covers 14 residues. There were TCR beta CDR3 regions amplified from RNA transcripts. During a first-round RT-PCR of the TCR CDR3, the HTBI primer set was used. TCRdb reanalysed the multiplex PCR reads using MiXCR and keeps one entry per CDR3 protein. The table lists about 400,000 distinct CDR3 sequences, around 14% of them singletons. This clonotype showed up many times.

Sequences were obtained from blood. This receptor was identified in a woman aged 18-29 years with Graves' hyperthyroidism. The chain links TRBV7-8 to TRBJ2-7, with TRBD2 matching 8 bases. CDR3 nucleotide sequence: TGTGCCAGCAGCTTAGGGACTAGCTTAAACGAGCAGTACTTC. This sequence encodes CASSLGTSLNEQYF.